This section outlines one T cell receptor (beta chain) sequence together with its context. The antigen remains undetermined. With 60 Vbeta and 13 Jbeta primers, the PCR was carried out. Sequencing was performed with immunoSEQ multiplex PCR; in TCRdb, only in-frame clones are kept and a portion is missing. The sample carries fewer than 150,000 clones, 82% recorded once. This sample is part of a study of cytomegalovirus exposure and HLA in healthy donors. Broader study findings: Presence/absence comparisons presumed near-even sequencing depth among donors. A reported reduction in N-insertions relative to the approximately 690-donor mean was seen in an Asian-associated ancestry cluster in a later analysis.

The germline CDR1 and CDR2 sequences are MNHNS and SASEGT. The CDR3 runs 13 residues. V was clipped by 4 bases and J by 2 bases, with 8 bases between them. The sample was PBMCs. The receptor was isolated from a male donor in good health and CMV-seronegative. J is TRBJ1-1 and V is TRBV6-1; D unclear. The CDR3 DNA reads TGTGCCAGCAGTGTTTCGGGAAACACTGAAGCTTTCTTT. As protein: CASSVSGNTEAFF.